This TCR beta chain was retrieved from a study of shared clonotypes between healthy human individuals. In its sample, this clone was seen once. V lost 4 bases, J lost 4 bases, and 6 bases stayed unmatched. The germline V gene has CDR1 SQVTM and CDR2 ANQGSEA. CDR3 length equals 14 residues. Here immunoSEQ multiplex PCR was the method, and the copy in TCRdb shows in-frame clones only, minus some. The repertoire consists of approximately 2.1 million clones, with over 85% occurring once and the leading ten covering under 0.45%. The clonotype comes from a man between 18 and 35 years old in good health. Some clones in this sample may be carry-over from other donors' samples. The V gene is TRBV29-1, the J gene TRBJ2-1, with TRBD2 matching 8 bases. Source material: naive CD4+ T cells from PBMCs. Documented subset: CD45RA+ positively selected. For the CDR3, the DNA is TGCAGCGTTGTACAACTAGCGGCTTACAATGAGCAGTTCTTC. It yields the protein CSVVQLAAYNEQFF.